The clone carrying this TCR beta chain was seen ten or more times. This sample was taken from a study of metastatic and nonmetastatic thyroid tumors. Germline trimming cut 4 bases from V and 5 bases from J; bases unmatched to any gene: 14. This CDR3 has 17 amino acids. Germline V gene data show CDR1 as MDHEN and CDR2 as SYDVKM. Per the original methods: The study built a papillary thyroid cancer distant-metastasis classifier from CDR3 differences across clinicopathological groups. TCRdb re-called clones via MiXCR from the PCR reads. TCRdb, not the authors, supplied the V and J calls. The table includes 40,000 to 50,000 clones, roughly an eighth detected once. Thyroid surgery had not been preceded by any treatment in any patient.

The V and J genes are TRBV28 and TRBJ1-2; TRBD1 matches at 9 bases. This receptor was identified in a male donor with papillary thyroid cancer or a benign thyroid nodule (not recorded which). Some clones in this sample may be carry-over from other donors' samples. The specimen sequenced was blood. CDR3 sequence (DNA): TGTGCCAGCAGTTCCGCCTCACAGGGGGCTTTTCTATATGGCTACACCTTC. As protein: CASSSASQGAFLYGYTF.